This TCR beta chain was observed in a study of cytomegalovirus exposure and HLA in healthy donors. Study-level results: Associated with cytomegalovirus, according to the listing, were some 180 TCR beta chains. Rare TCR sequences dominated, though some public TCRs recurred in many donors.

Researchers ran the PCR with 60 Vbeta and 13 Jbeta primers. Study processing details: Later, tens of millions of unique TCR beta chains were counted in an analysis, and approximately 9.9 million of them were shared. Libraries were prepared by immunoSEQ multiplex PCR; TCRdb keeps only in-frame clonotypes and omits some of them. V and J calls and clone size are given by that table; D and trimming were obtained from the DNA. The table lists over 150,000 clones, roughly 83% of them singletons. Comments on this clone: Its antigen is undetermined.

V lost 6 bases and J lost 0; bases outside the gene matches: 9. The CDR3 has 16 amino acids. Germline loops: CDR1 SQVTM, CDR2 ANQGSEA. Source material: PBMCs. The chain recombines TRBV29-1 with TRBJ1-3; 9 nucleotides align to TRBD1. The TCR originated in a man younger than 45 in good health and CMV-seropositive. This chain's CDR3 is CSVATGGPSSGNTIYF. The CDR3 nucleotides read TGCAGCGTAGCCACAGGGGGCCCTTCCTCTGGAAACACCATATATTTT.